These 29 T cell receptor beta chains were sequenced from one sample in a study of T cells in Graves' hyperthyroidism and ophthalmopathy. Amplified regions were TCR beta CDR3 sequences from RNA transcripts. RT-PCR in the first round (using the HTBI primer set) targeted the TCR CDR3. TCRdb re-called the multiplex PCR reads with MiXCR, one entry per CDR3 protein. Here the sample spans fewer than 650,000 distinct CDR3 sequences, roughly 45% being singletons. The material sequenced was peripheral blood or thyroid tissue (not recorded which). All receptors come from an adult woman with Graves' disease, either hyperthyroidism or ophthalmopathy (not recorded which).

The chain combines TRBV20-1 with TRBJ1-2; D is perhaps TRBD1 (5 bases). The CDR3 covers 11 residues. Germline loops: CDR1 DFQATT, CDR2 SNEGSKA (reference sequence). Trimming pared 5 bases from V and 7 bases from J, leaving 11 bases between. The CDR3 region has the DNA TGCAGTGCTTCCGGGACCCTTGGCTACACCTTC. It translates to CSASGTLGYTF.

This clonotype was seen a few times. CDR3 sequence reads: CRRLAGGPVGETQYF. CDR3 nucleotides: TGCAGGCGACTAGCGGGAGGGCCGGTAGGAGAGACCCAGTACTTC. This chain links TRBV20-1 with TRBJ2-5, with 14 bases matching TRBD2. The CDR3 totals 15 residues. From germline, CDR1 is DFQATT and CDR2 SNEGSKA (reference sequence).

Points on this clonotype: As the CDR3 is not closed by the conserved phenylalanine or tryptophan, this likely results from a read error. No DNA is shown, since the ends of the CDR3 on it are uncertain; the CDR3 is the one TCRdb lists. This chain joins TRBV9 and TRBJ1-6. Germline values: CDR1 SGDLS, CDR2 YYNGEE. The CDR3 numbers 9 amino acids, ends counted. CDR3 residues: CASSVEAGA.

This clonotype was counted ten times or more. The gene calls are TRBV19 and TRBJ1-5, with D perhaps matching TRBD1 (6 bases). This CDR3 is built from 15 residues. Looked up from germline, CDR1 is LNHDA and CDR2 is SQIVND (reference sequence). The germline V and J ends were trimmed by 4 bases and 2 bases, with 12 bases remaining between them. In nucleotides, the CDR3 is TGTGCCAGTAGTACCCGGCCAGGGGGCAATCAGCCCCAGCATTTT. This gives the protein CASSTRPGGNQPQHF.

Concerning this clonotype: This may come from a read error, since a much larger clone is one base off. The chain uses TRBV29-1 and TRBJ1-2, with D possibly TRBD1 on 5 matching bases. In germline, CDR1 is SQVTM, CDR2 ANQGSEA. This CDR3 has 12 amino acids. In nucleotides, the CDR3 is TGCGGCGTTGGGGGAATCGGCAGTGGCTACACCTTC. This gives the protein CGVGGIGSGYTF.

The V gene is TRBV4-1, the J gene TRBJ2-5; 11 nucleotides align to TRBD1. This CDR3 has 16 residues. Looked up from germline, CDR1 is MGHRA and CDR2 is YSYEKL. V gave up 1 base and J gave up 4 bases; unmatched junction bases: 5. The CDR3 bases are TGCGCCAGCAGCCAAGGGACAGGGGGCGCGGGAGAGACCCAGTACTTC. Encoded protein: CASSQGTGGAGETQYF.

This rearrangement joins TRBV29-1 to TRBJ2-5; TRBD1 aligns across 9 bases. Germline loops: CDR1 SQVTM, CDR2 ANQGSEA. This CDR3 comprises 13 residues. With 7 bases clipped from V and 5 bases from J, the junction kept 8 bases outside the gene matches. The CDR3 sequence is CSATQGAGETQYF. The DNA of the CDR3 is TGCAGCGCGACACAGGGGGCAGGGGAGACCCAGTACTTC.

V gene TRBV20-1 combines with J gene TRBJ1-1; D is perhaps TRBD1 (6 bases). The ends were cut back, 3 bases at V and 0 bases at J, with 17 bases in the middle. Looked up from germline, CDR1 is DFQATT and CDR2 is SNEGSKA (reference sequence). The CDR3 has 16 amino acids. The CDR3 region has the DNA TGCAGTGCTAGGGACAGTGGACGAGGAATGAACACTGAAGCTTTCTTT. It is translated as CSARDSGRGMNTEAFF.

The V call is TRBV6-1, the J call TRBJ2-7, with D unresolved. Germline V gene lookup returns CDR1 MNHNS and CDR2 SASEGT. This CDR3 comprises 13 residues. The germline V and J ends were trimmed by 1 base and 3 bases, with 7 bases remaining between them. This CDR3 reads CASSEGQVYEQYF. The CDR3 DNA is TGTGCCAGCAGTGAAGGGCAGGTCTACGAGCAGTACTTC.

About this clonotype itself: The conserved phenylalanine or tryptophan is not found at the CDR3 terminus, so this likely reflects a read error. The chain recombines TRBV5-1 with TRBJ2-2; no reliable D call. Germline V gene data show CDR1 as SGHRS and CDR2 as YFSETQ. The CDR3 runs 15 residues. Trimming stripped 4 bases from V and 0 bases from J, with 10 bases between. The CDR3 region is CASSPHRSNTGELFV. The CDR3 bases are TGCGCCAGCAGCCCGCATAGGTCGAACACCGGGGAGCTGTTTGTA.

The chain couples TRBV7-9 to TRBJ2-5; maybe TRBD2 (6 bases). Deletions cut 5 bases from V and 5 bases from J, with 15 bases between. Per germline, CDR1 SEHNR and CDR2 FQNEAQ (reference sequence). There are 14 residues in the CDR3. The CDR3 DNA is TGTGCCAGCAGCCGTATGGCGGGACGGGAGACCCAGTACTTC. Protein sequence: CASSRMAGRETQYF.

This clonotype has a handful of counts. V gene TRBV29-1 combines with J gene TRBJ2-7; the match to TRBD1 covers 9 bases. This CDR3 comprises 13 residues. Germline V gene sequence: CDR1 SQVTM, CDR2 ANQGSEA. J was trimmed by 6 bases and V by 8 bases; bases with no gene match: 11. As DNA, the CDR3 is TGCAGCTTTGGATGGACAGGGGCTGGCGAGCAGTACTTC. Translated: CSFGWTGAGEQYF.

This clonotype came up once. The J gene is TRBJ1-1, the V gene TRBV7-3; no clear D. The CDR3 runs to 15 residues. Germline CDR1 SGHTA, CDR2 FQGTGA. Deletions cut 4 bases from V and 1 base from J, with 13 bases between. CDR3 sequence (DNA): TGTGCCAGCAGCTCGACTGGTTCGGAGAACACTGAAGCTTTCTTT. Its translation is CASSSTGSENTEAFF.

V usage is TRBV20-1 and J usage is TRBJ2-5, with TRBD2 matching 8 bases. Germline V gene sequence: CDR1 DFQATT, CDR2 SNEGSKA (reference sequence). The CDR3 spans 15 residues. V gave up 3 bases and J gave up 2 bases; unmatched junction bases: 8. This CDR3 is CSASPISGGQETQYF. CDR3 coding DNA: TGCAGTGCTAGTCCCATCTCGGGAGGGCAAGAGACCCAGTACTTC.

The sample holds a few counts of this clonotype. This may be a read error, as it is one base from a much larger clone. J is TRBJ2-7 and V is TRBV5-4; TRBD1 aligns across 8 bases. The CDR3 is made up of 13 amino acids. V dropped 4 bases and J dropped 5; count of bases not matched to a gene: 5. Germline CDR1 is SGHNT and CDR2 is YYREEE (reference sequence). CDR3 region: CASSSGQGHEQYF. The CDR3 DNA reads TGTGCCAGCAGCAGCGGACAGGGCCACGAGCAGTACTTC. The whole variable domain, filled in from reference TRBV5-4 and TRBJ2-7, reads ETGVTQSPTHLIKTRGQQVTLRCSSQSGHNTVSWYQQALGQGPQFIFQYYREEENGRGNFPPRFSGLQFPNYSSELNVNALELDDSALYLCASSSGQGHEQYFGPGTRLTVT.

The gene calls are TRBV2 and TRBJ1-5; possible D gene TRBD1, 5 bases. This CDR3 spans 12 amino acids. Per germline, CDR1 SNHLY and CDR2 FYNNEI. Trimming stripped 6 bases from V and 5 bases from J, with 8 bases between. CDR3 bases: TGTGCCAGCAGGGGGGTCCATCAGCCCCAGCATTTT. It specifies CASRGVHQPQHF.

This clonotype was found many times. The chain joins TRBV5-1 to TRBJ1-1; TRBD1 aligns across 7 bases. The J segment lost 4 bases and the V segment lost 0 bases, leaving 6 bases of the junction unmatched. CDR3 length equals 15 residues. From germline, CDR1 is SGHRS and CDR2 YFSETQ. The CDR3 nucleotides are TGCGCCAGCAGCTTGGCCGGAGGGGGCTCCACTGAAGCTTTCTTT. Its protein product is CASSLAGGGSTEAFF.

This clonotype was found many times. The chain combines TRBV5-1 with TRBJ2-7; D possibly matches TRBD1 or TRBD2 (5 bases each). Per germline, CDR1 SGHRS and CDR2 YFSETQ. This CDR3 has 14 residues. Trimming removed 3 bases from V and 4 bases from J, with 14 bases in between. CDR3 sequence (DNA): TGCGCCAGCAGCTGGACGGGGCCGCAGTACGAGCAGTACTTC. This sequence encodes CASSWTGPQYEQYF.

The chain carries TRBV10-3 and TRBJ2-7; 10 bases agree with TRBD1. The J segment lost 4 bases and the V segment lost 8 bases, leaving 2 bases of the junction unmatched. CDR1 ENHRY and CDR2 SYGVKD come from the germline V gene. This CDR3 spans 12 amino acids. The DNA for the CDR3 is TGTGCCATCGGGGACAGGGGTTACGAGCAGTACTTC. This translates into CAIGDRGYEQYF.

This clonotype was observed a few times. The gene calls are TRBV15 and TRBJ2-5; tentatively, D is TRBD1 or TRBD2 (6 bases each). The CDR3 extends over 15 amino acids. Germline V gene sequence: CDR1 LNHNV, CDR2 YYDKDF (reference sequence). Trimming left V 1 base short and J 5 bases short, with 14 bases between. The CDR3 protein is CATSRGTGAGETQYF. The CDR3 nucleotides read TGTGCCACCAGCAGAGGCACGGGGGCTGGGGAGACCCAGTACTTC.

This clonotype was counted at least ten times. The chain is built from TRBV7-9 and TRBJ1-4; D unresolved. In germline, CDR1 is SEHNR, CDR2 FQNEAQ (reference sequence). The CDR3 covers 11 residues. Trimming took off 3 bases at V and 12 bases at J, with 8 bases between the two ends. CDR3 coding DNA: TGTGCCAGCAGCTTTTCGAGGGAACTGTTTTTT. It translates to CASSFSRELFF.

This clonotype was counted at least ten times. V and J are TRBV7-6 and TRBJ2-5, with a weak D call TRBD2 (5 bases). The CDR3 runs to 14 residues. With 5 bases removed from V and 0 bases from J, the gap between germline ends came to 10 bases. In germline, CDR1 is SGHVS, CDR2 FNYEAQ. In nucleotides, the CDR3 is TGTGCCAGCAGCCGGGAAATTTACCAAGAGACCCAGTACTTC. Residues: CASSREIYQETQYF.

This clonotype was seen just once. The chain links TRBV7-2 to TRBJ2-5, with TRBD2 matching over 7 bases. The trim removed 5 bases at V and 2 bases at J, leaving 8 bases unmatched. Germline V gives CDR1 SGHTA, CDR2 FQGNSA. This CDR3 is 15 amino acids long. The CDR3 DNA reads TGTGCCAGCAGCACGGGGGGACTACCACAAGAGACCCAGTACTTC. Translating it yields CASSTGGLPQETQYF.

The CDR3 spells CASSLSVRDIDYEQYF. The CDR3 coding sequence is TGTGCCAGCAGCTTATCGGTCCGGGATATTGACTACGAGCAGTACTTC. This chain uses TRBV13 with TRBJ2-7; possibly TRBD2 for D (5 bases). V was shortened by 2 bases and J by 3 bases, with 17 bases between the two germline ends. The CDR3 has 16 residues. Germline loops: CDR1 PRHDT, CDR2 FYEKMQ (reference sequence).

A remark on this clonotype: A read error may produce the germline difference seen at one junction end. The chain couples TRBV6-2 or TRBV6-3 to TRBJ1-1; D gene unclear. Germline V gene data show CDR1 as MNHEY and CDR2 as SVGEGT. The CDR3 is 13 amino acids. CDR3 coding DNA: TGTGCCAGCAGGCCCCCGGGATTTACTGAATCTTTCTTT. Encoded protein: CASRPPGFTESFF.

This chain connects TRBV12-3 or TRBV12-4 to TRBJ2-5; 7 nucleotides agree with TRBD1. This CDR3 region has 13 residues. The V segment lost 6 bases and the J segment 9 bases; nucleotides outside the gene matches: 10. The CDR3 nucleotides are TGTGCCAGCAGACAACAGGGGAAACAGCCCCAGTACTTC. Its translation: CASRQQGKQPQYF.

V and J are TRBV10-3 and TRBJ1-2; 8 nucleotides agree with TRBD1. J was trimmed by 4 bases and V by 10 bases; bases with no gene match: 11. The CDR3 contains 14 residues. Germline V lookup: CDR1 ENHRY, CDR2 SYGVKD. CDR3 amino acids: CATIEFDRGYGYTF. CDR3 nucleotide sequence: TGTGCCACTATAGAATTCGACAGGGGCTATGGCTACACCTTC.

The sample holds many counts of this clonotype. The V gene is TRBV7-9, the J gene TRBJ2-7; D unresolved. The length of the CDR3 is 13 residues. The germline V gene has CDR1 SEHNR and CDR2 FQNEAQ (reference sequence). The V end lost 1 base, the J end lost 9 bases, and 13 bases lay between the germline ends. CDR3 nucleotides: TGTGCCAGCAGCTTAGGTCAGGACGGCGCGCAGTACTTC. This translates into CASSLGQDGAQYF.

This clonotype was detected many times. This chain joins TRBV5-1 and TRBJ1-1; tentatively, D is TRBD1 (5 bases). The CDR3 is 15 amino acids. CDR1 and CDR2 from the germline V gene are SGHRS and YFSETQ. V was shortened by 1 base and J by 1 base, with 11 bases between the two germline ends. CDR3 region: CASSLRDAKNTEAFF. CDR3 coding DNA: TGCGCCAGCAGCTTGCGGGACGCAAAGAACACTGAAGCTTTCTTT.